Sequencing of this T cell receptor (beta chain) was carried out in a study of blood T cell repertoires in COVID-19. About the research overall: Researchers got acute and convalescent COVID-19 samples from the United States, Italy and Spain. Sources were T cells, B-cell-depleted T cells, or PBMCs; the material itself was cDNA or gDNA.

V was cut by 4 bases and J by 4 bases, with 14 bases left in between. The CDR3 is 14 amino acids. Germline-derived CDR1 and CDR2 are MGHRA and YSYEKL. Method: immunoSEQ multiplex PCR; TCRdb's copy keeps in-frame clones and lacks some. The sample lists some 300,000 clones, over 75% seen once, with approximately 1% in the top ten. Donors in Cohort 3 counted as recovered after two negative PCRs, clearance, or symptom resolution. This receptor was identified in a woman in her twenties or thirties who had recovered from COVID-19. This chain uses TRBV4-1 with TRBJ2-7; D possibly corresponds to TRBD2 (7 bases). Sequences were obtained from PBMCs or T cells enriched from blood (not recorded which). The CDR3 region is CASSPAGALYEQYF. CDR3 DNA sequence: TGCGCCAGCAGCCCGGCGGGGGCCCTTTACGAGCAGTACTTC.